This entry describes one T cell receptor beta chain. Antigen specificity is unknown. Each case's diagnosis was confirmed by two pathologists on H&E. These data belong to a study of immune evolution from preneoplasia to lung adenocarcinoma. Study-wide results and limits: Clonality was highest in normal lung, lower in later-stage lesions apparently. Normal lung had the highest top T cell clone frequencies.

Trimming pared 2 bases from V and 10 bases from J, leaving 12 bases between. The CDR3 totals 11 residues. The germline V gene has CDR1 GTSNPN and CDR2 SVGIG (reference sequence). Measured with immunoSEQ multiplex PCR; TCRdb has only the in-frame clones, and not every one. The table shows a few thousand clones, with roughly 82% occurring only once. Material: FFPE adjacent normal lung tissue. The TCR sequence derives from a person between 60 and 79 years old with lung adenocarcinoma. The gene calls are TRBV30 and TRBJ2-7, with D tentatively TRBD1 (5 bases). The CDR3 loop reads CAWSLTGIQYF. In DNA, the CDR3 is TGTGCCTGGAGTCTCACAGGTATCCAGTACTTC.